This TCR beta chain is from a study of identical twins. Study-wide results and limits: The presence of invariant MAIT and iNKT cells could partly confound analyses of zero-insertion sequences.

Trimming took 5 bases from V and 2 from J, leaving 19 bases between them. The CDR3 covers 16 residues. Looked up from germline, CDR1 is SEHNR and CDR2 is FQNEAQ (reference sequence). This clonotype has more than one count but fewer than ten. What it binds is unknown. TCRdb independently ran MiXCR on the 5' RACE reads; one entry per CDR3 protein. The sample includes around 1.7 million distinct CDR3 sequences, about 30% of them seen just once. This chain uses TRBV7-9 with TRBJ2-7; D uncertain. This receptor was taken from a newborn girl in good health. What was sequenced was cord blood. The CDR3 here is CASSLELGVYPYEQYF. The CDR3 nucleotides read TGTGCCAGCAGCCTCGAATTAGGCGTTTACCCCTACGAGCAGTACTTC.